The 30 T cell receptor beta chains reported below all come from one sample, sequenced in a study of blood T cell repertoires in COVID-19. Measured with immunoSEQ multiplex PCR; TCRdb has only the in-frame clones, and not every one. This table has roughly 160,000 clones, around four fifths appearing once. Sequencing input: peripheral blood. Every receptor here comes from a woman in her 70s who had recovered from COVID-19.

This clone was counted a single time. The chain recombines TRBV12-3 or TRBV12-4 with TRBJ1-1; TRBD1 aligns across 8 bases. With V trimmed by 6 bases and J by 1 base, 1 base remained unmatched. The CDR3 contains 13 residues. CDR3 coding DNA: TGTGCCAGCAGGACAGGGGCGAACACTGAAGCTTTCTTT. Protein: CASRTGANTEAFF.

The rearrangement uses TRBV2 and TRBJ2-5; 7 nucleotides agree with TRBD1. Trimming removed 7 bases from V and 5 bases from J; junction bases left unmatched: 7. The germline V gene encodes CDR1 SNHLY and CDR2 FYNNEI. The CDR3 extends over 13 amino acids. CDR3 sequence reads: CASNRQGLETQYF. In DNA form, the CDR3 reads TGTGCCAGCAATAGACAGGGTCTGGAGACCCAGTACTTC.

This clone has a single count. This sequence joins TRBV12-3 or TRBV12-4 and TRBJ2-1; D is uncertain. Trimming took off 3 bases at V and 8 bases at J, with 5 bases between the two ends. The CDR3 sequence is 11 residues long. CDR3 loop: CASSFFDEQFF. CDR3 in DNA: TGTGCCAGCAGTTTCTTCGATGAGCAGTTCTTC.

The chain joins TRBV27 to TRBJ2-2; 9 bases map to TRBD2. Trimming took 3 bases from V and 7 from J; bases not matched to a gene: 0. The CDR3 is made up of 13 amino acids. Germline assignment: CDR1 MNHEY and CDR2 SMNVEV (reference sequence). Written as DNA, the CDR3 is TGTGCCAGCAGTTTTAGCGGGAGCGGGGAGCTGTTTTTT. Residues: CASSFSGSGELFF.

The chain couples TRBV5-4 to TRBJ2-2, with 11 bases that match TRBD2. V was pared by 3 bases and J by 3 bases, with 4 bases of the junction left unmatched. Germline loops: CDR1 SGHNT, CDR2 YYREEE (reference sequence). The CDR3 covers 16 residues. CDR3 amino acids: CASSSGLAGYTGELFF. The DNA for the CDR3 is TGTGCCAGCAGCTCCGGACTAGCGGGCTACACCGGGGAGCTGTTTTTT.

The chain links TRBV7-2 to TRBJ1-1; D perhaps matches TRBD1 (5 bases). Germline V CDR1 and CDR2: SGHTA, FQGNSA. The CDR3 runs to 12 residues. V was cut by 4 bases and J by 11 bases, with 14 bases left in between. CDR3 sequence: CASSWGVREAFF. CDR3 DNA: TGTGCCAGCAGCTGGGGGGTACGTGAGGCTTTCTTT.

This clone was picked up a small number of times. This chain connects TRBV19 to TRBJ2-1, with D maybe TRBD1 (5 bases). Trimming left V 9 bases short and J 12 bases short, with 15 bases between. CDR3 length equals 11 residues. Germline V gives CDR1 LNHDA, CDR2 SQIVND (reference sequence). The CDR3 bases are TGTGCCAGCGGTTGGGGCACCACGCAGTTCTTC. Translating gives CASGWGTTQFF.

The V and J genes are TRBV5-1 and TRBJ2-5; D unclear. Germline assignment: CDR1 SGHRS and CDR2 YFSETQ. The CDR3 has 13 residues. Trimming removed 2 bases from V and 5 bases from J, with 10 bases in between. CDR3 amino acids: CASSFDPAETQYF. The DNA for the CDR3 is TGCGCCAGCAGCTTTGACCCAGCGGAGACCCAGTACTTC.

As for this clone: At the DNA level, this CDR3 is encoded by other sequences in the same sample as well. The V and J genes are TRBV5-1 and TRBJ1-2, with 11 bases matching TRBD1. The CDR3 is made up of 14 amino acids. The V gene end was trimmed by 4 bases and the J gene end by 4 bases; junction bases not matched to a gene: 3. Germline V lookup: CDR1 SGHRS, CDR2 YFSETQ. The DNA of the CDR3 is TGCGCCAGCAGCCCGGGGACAGGGGGCTATGGCTACACCTTC. Translating it yields CASSPGTGGYGYTF.

This sequence joins TRBV12-3 or TRBV12-4 and TRBJ1-2; 7 positions match TRBD1. Trimming took 8 bases from V and 8 from J; bases not matched to a gene: 8. This CDR3 is 12 amino acids long. The CDR3 nucleotides read TGTGCCAGCCAAGACTCAGGGGGAGGCTACACCTTC. This gives the protein CASQDSGGGYTF.

The V and J genes are TRBV10-1 and TRBJ2-2; TRBD2 matches at 8 bases. The CDR3 runs 14 residues. Germline V CDR1 and CDR2: WNHNN, SYGVQD (reference sequence). V was clipped by 3 bases and J by 5 bases; unmatched bases: 2. As DNA, the CDR3 is TGCGCCAGCAGTGAAACGGGGGGGACCGGGGAGCTGTTTTTT. Translated: CASSETGGTGELFF.

The chain carries TRBV4-2 and TRBJ2-7; no clear D. Per germline, CDR1 LGHNA and CDR2 YNFKEQ. The CDR3 is made up of 17 amino acids. V was cut by 0 bases and J by 0 bases, with 15 bases left in between. The CDR3 DNA reads TGTGCCAGCAGCCAAGAATGGGCCAGGAAGAGCTCCTACGAGCAGTACTTC. This gives the protein CASSQEWARKSSYEQYF.

The V call is TRBV21-1, the J call TRBJ2-7; the DNA was not compared with TRBD1, the D call given in the table. TRBV21-1 is a listed pseudogene. CDR3 length equals 16 residues. The CDR3 loop is CASIPATRDRAPEQYF. CDR3 in DNA: TGTGCCAGCATCCCAGCAACCCGGGACAGGGCCCCCGAGCAGTACTTC.

The rearrangement links TRBV28 to TRBJ2-2; the D is unclear. V was clipped by 6 bases and J by 8 bases, with 10 bases between them. This CDR3 spans 12 amino acids. Germline V gene sequence: CDR1 MDHEN, CDR2 SYDVKM. The CDR3 is CASSDSTGELFF. CDR3 nucleotides: TGTGCCAGCAGCGATAGTACGGGGGAGCTGTTTTTT.

The rearrangement joins TRBV6-6 to TRBJ1-2; no reliable D call. Germline-derived CDR1 and CDR2 are MNHNY and SVGAGI (reference sequence). The CDR3 spans 14 residues. The germline V and J ends were trimmed by 2 bases and 4 bases, with 11 bases remaining between them. The CDR3 region is CASSYGQDFYGYTF. CDR3 sequence (DNA): TGTGCCAGCAGTTACGGGCAGGACTTCTATGGCTACACCTTC.

The chain joins TRBV4-2 to TRBJ2-7; 8 bases line up with TRBD1. V was clipped by 2 bases and J by 2 bases; unmatched bases: 8. This CDR3 contains 16 residues. Per germline, CDR1 LGHNA and CDR2 YNFKEQ. The CDR3 nucleotides are TGTGCCAGCAGCCAACAACAAGGACAGGGTCCCTACGAGCAGTACTTC. Protein: CASSQQQGQGPYEQYF.

This chain uses TRBV7-3 with TRBJ2-1, with 8 bases lining up with TRBD2. The J segment lost 6 bases and the V segment lost 5 bases, leaving 12 bases of the junction unmatched. The CDR3 runs to 16 residues. Per the germline V gene, CDR1 is SGHTA and CDR2 is FQGTGA. The CDR3 region has the DNA TGTGCCAGCAGCCCAGGACTAGCCGCGTCCGTCAATGAGCAGTTCTTC. Translation gives CASSPGLAASVNEQFF.

Comments on this clone: Additional DNA sequences in this sample encode the identical CDR3. V is TRBV12-3 or TRBV12-4 and J is TRBJ1-2, with D unclear. The V end lost 3 bases, the J end lost 4 bases, and 3 bases lay between the germline ends. CDR3 size: 11 residues. The DNA for the CDR3 is TGTGCCAGCAGTTTCAGCTATGGCTACACCTTC. This sequence encodes CASSFSYGYTF.

The gene calls are TRBV19 and TRBJ1-5, with D perhaps TRBD1 (6 bases). CDR1 LNHDA and CDR2 SQIVND come from the germline V gene (reference sequence). Trimming took 10 bases from V and 2 from J, leaving 21 bases between them. The CDR3 consists of 16 residues. CDR3 nucleotides: TGTGCCACCAAGGCTGGGGGGGCTGGCGGCAATCAGCCCCAGCATTTT. Its translation: CATKAGGAGGNQPQHF.

The V gene is TRBV25-1, the J gene TRBJ2-5, with 7 bases lining up with TRBD2. Germline V gene sequence: CDR1 MGHDK, CDR2 SYGVNS. Trimming removed 4 bases from V and 1 base from J; junction bases left unmatched: 9. CDR3 length: 16 residues. The CDR3 loop reads CASSAPSGGAQETQYF. The DNA of the CDR3 is TGTGCCAGCAGTGCCCCTAGCGGAGGGGCCCAAGAGACCCAGTACTTC.

V usage is TRBV5-1 and J usage is TRBJ2-5, with 8 positions matching TRBD1. The CDR3 contains 15 residues. Unmatched junction bases numbered 10, after V lost 4 bases and J lost 5 bases. CDR1 and CDR2 from the germline V gene are SGHRS and YFSETQ. The CDR3 DNA sequence: TGCGCCAGCAGCCCGGACAGGGTGAGAGGTGAGACCCAGTACTTC. It yields the protein CASSPDRVRGETQYF.

This clone appeared a few times. The chain links TRBV5-4 to TRBJ1-5; D is undetermined. Germline V gene sequence: CDR1 SGHNT, CDR2 YYREEE (reference sequence). V lost 4 bases, J lost 2 bases, and 13 bases lay in between. The CDR3 is 15 residues long. The CDR3 sequence: CASSVSGGGNQPQHF. The CDR3 DNA is TGTGCCAGCAGCGTTTCCGGCGGAGGCAATCAGCCCCAGCATTTT.

The chain uses TRBV19 and TRBJ2-1; TRBD2 matches 12 bases. With 6 bases clipped from V and 6 bases from J, the junction kept 6 bases outside the gene matches. Germline V lookup: CDR1 LNHDA, CDR2 SQIVND (reference sequence). There are 15 residues in the CDR3. CDR3 sequence reads: CASRWASGGVNEQFF. CDR3 in DNA: TGTGCCAGTAGATGGGCTAGCGGGGGGGTCAATGAGCAGTTCTTC.

The V call is TRBV5-1, the J call TRBJ2-1; TRBD2 agrees at 8 bases. The CDR3 runs to 16 residues. CDR1 is SGHRS and CDR2 is YFSETQ in the germline V gene. Germline trimming cut 0 bases from V and 0 bases from J; bases unmatched to any gene: 2. CDR3 DNA: TGCGCCAGCAGCTTGGGGCTAGCGGGCTCCTACAATGAGCAGTTCTTC. This codes for CASSLGLAGSYNEQFF.

This clone came up once. V and J are TRBV9 and TRBJ1-1, with D perhaps matching TRBD1 (6 bases). V was cut by 4 bases and J by 1 base, with 14 bases left in between. The CDR3 sequence is 15 residues long. Germline loops: CDR1 SGDLS, CDR2 YYNGEE. The DNA of the CDR3 is TGTGCCAGCAGCTTACGGGACACACAGAACACTGAAGCTTTCTTT. Amino acid sequence: CASSLRDTQNTEAFF.

The chain employs TRBV2 and TRBJ2-1; tentatively, D is TRBD2 (5 bases). The germline V gene encodes CDR1 SNHLY and CDR2 FYNNEI. Trimming stripped 4 bases from V and 5 bases from J, with 15 bases between. The CDR3 has 15 residues. The chain's CDR3 is CASSGERAGDNEQFF. For the CDR3, the DNA is TGTGCCAGCAGTGGGGAAAGGGCCGGGGACAATGAGCAGTTCTTC.

The V call is TRBV29-1, the J call TRBJ1-2; 8 bases agree with TRBD1. Trimming at V came to 0 bases and at J to 2 bases, leaving 5 bases not matched to a gene. Germline V lookup: CDR1 SQVTM, CDR2 ANQGSEA. The CDR3 totals 15 residues. The CDR3 sequence: CSVEDRGQKNYGYTF. The CDR3 DNA reads TGCAGCGTTGAAGACAGGGGGCAGAAAAACTATGGCTACACCTTC.

The chain couples TRBV10-3 to TRBJ1-1; perhaps TRBD1 as D (6 bases). Germline V gene data show CDR1 as ENHRY and CDR2 as SYGVKD. V was clipped by 8 bases and J by 1 base, with 14 bases between them. The CDR3 has 14 residues. The CDR3 region is CAIASGHQNTEAFF. CDR3 DNA sequence: TGTGCCATCGCCTCGGGACACCAGAACACTGAAGCTTTCTTT.

The chain employs TRBV28 and TRBJ2-5, with 9 nucleotides matching TRBD2. The CDR3 is 13 residues long. The germline V gene encodes CDR1 MDHEN and CDR2 SYDVKM. The trim removed 7 bases at V and 7 bases at J, leaving 7 bases unmatched. Here the CDR3 DNA reads TGTGCCAGCACAGGGACTAGCCCCCGGACCCAGTACTTC. Translated: CASTGTSPRTQYF.

The V call is TRBV4-3, the J call TRBJ2-7; 7 positions agree with TRBD2. The ends lost 2 bases at V and 2 bases at J; junction bases unmatched: 15. Germline V gives CDR1 LGHNA, CDR2 YSLEER. This CDR3 comprises 18 residues. The CDR3 loop is CASSQFLGGSPSAYEQYF. CDR3 nucleotide sequence: TGCGCCAGCAGCCAATTTCTGGGCGGGAGTCCTTCCGCCTACGAGCAGTACTTC.